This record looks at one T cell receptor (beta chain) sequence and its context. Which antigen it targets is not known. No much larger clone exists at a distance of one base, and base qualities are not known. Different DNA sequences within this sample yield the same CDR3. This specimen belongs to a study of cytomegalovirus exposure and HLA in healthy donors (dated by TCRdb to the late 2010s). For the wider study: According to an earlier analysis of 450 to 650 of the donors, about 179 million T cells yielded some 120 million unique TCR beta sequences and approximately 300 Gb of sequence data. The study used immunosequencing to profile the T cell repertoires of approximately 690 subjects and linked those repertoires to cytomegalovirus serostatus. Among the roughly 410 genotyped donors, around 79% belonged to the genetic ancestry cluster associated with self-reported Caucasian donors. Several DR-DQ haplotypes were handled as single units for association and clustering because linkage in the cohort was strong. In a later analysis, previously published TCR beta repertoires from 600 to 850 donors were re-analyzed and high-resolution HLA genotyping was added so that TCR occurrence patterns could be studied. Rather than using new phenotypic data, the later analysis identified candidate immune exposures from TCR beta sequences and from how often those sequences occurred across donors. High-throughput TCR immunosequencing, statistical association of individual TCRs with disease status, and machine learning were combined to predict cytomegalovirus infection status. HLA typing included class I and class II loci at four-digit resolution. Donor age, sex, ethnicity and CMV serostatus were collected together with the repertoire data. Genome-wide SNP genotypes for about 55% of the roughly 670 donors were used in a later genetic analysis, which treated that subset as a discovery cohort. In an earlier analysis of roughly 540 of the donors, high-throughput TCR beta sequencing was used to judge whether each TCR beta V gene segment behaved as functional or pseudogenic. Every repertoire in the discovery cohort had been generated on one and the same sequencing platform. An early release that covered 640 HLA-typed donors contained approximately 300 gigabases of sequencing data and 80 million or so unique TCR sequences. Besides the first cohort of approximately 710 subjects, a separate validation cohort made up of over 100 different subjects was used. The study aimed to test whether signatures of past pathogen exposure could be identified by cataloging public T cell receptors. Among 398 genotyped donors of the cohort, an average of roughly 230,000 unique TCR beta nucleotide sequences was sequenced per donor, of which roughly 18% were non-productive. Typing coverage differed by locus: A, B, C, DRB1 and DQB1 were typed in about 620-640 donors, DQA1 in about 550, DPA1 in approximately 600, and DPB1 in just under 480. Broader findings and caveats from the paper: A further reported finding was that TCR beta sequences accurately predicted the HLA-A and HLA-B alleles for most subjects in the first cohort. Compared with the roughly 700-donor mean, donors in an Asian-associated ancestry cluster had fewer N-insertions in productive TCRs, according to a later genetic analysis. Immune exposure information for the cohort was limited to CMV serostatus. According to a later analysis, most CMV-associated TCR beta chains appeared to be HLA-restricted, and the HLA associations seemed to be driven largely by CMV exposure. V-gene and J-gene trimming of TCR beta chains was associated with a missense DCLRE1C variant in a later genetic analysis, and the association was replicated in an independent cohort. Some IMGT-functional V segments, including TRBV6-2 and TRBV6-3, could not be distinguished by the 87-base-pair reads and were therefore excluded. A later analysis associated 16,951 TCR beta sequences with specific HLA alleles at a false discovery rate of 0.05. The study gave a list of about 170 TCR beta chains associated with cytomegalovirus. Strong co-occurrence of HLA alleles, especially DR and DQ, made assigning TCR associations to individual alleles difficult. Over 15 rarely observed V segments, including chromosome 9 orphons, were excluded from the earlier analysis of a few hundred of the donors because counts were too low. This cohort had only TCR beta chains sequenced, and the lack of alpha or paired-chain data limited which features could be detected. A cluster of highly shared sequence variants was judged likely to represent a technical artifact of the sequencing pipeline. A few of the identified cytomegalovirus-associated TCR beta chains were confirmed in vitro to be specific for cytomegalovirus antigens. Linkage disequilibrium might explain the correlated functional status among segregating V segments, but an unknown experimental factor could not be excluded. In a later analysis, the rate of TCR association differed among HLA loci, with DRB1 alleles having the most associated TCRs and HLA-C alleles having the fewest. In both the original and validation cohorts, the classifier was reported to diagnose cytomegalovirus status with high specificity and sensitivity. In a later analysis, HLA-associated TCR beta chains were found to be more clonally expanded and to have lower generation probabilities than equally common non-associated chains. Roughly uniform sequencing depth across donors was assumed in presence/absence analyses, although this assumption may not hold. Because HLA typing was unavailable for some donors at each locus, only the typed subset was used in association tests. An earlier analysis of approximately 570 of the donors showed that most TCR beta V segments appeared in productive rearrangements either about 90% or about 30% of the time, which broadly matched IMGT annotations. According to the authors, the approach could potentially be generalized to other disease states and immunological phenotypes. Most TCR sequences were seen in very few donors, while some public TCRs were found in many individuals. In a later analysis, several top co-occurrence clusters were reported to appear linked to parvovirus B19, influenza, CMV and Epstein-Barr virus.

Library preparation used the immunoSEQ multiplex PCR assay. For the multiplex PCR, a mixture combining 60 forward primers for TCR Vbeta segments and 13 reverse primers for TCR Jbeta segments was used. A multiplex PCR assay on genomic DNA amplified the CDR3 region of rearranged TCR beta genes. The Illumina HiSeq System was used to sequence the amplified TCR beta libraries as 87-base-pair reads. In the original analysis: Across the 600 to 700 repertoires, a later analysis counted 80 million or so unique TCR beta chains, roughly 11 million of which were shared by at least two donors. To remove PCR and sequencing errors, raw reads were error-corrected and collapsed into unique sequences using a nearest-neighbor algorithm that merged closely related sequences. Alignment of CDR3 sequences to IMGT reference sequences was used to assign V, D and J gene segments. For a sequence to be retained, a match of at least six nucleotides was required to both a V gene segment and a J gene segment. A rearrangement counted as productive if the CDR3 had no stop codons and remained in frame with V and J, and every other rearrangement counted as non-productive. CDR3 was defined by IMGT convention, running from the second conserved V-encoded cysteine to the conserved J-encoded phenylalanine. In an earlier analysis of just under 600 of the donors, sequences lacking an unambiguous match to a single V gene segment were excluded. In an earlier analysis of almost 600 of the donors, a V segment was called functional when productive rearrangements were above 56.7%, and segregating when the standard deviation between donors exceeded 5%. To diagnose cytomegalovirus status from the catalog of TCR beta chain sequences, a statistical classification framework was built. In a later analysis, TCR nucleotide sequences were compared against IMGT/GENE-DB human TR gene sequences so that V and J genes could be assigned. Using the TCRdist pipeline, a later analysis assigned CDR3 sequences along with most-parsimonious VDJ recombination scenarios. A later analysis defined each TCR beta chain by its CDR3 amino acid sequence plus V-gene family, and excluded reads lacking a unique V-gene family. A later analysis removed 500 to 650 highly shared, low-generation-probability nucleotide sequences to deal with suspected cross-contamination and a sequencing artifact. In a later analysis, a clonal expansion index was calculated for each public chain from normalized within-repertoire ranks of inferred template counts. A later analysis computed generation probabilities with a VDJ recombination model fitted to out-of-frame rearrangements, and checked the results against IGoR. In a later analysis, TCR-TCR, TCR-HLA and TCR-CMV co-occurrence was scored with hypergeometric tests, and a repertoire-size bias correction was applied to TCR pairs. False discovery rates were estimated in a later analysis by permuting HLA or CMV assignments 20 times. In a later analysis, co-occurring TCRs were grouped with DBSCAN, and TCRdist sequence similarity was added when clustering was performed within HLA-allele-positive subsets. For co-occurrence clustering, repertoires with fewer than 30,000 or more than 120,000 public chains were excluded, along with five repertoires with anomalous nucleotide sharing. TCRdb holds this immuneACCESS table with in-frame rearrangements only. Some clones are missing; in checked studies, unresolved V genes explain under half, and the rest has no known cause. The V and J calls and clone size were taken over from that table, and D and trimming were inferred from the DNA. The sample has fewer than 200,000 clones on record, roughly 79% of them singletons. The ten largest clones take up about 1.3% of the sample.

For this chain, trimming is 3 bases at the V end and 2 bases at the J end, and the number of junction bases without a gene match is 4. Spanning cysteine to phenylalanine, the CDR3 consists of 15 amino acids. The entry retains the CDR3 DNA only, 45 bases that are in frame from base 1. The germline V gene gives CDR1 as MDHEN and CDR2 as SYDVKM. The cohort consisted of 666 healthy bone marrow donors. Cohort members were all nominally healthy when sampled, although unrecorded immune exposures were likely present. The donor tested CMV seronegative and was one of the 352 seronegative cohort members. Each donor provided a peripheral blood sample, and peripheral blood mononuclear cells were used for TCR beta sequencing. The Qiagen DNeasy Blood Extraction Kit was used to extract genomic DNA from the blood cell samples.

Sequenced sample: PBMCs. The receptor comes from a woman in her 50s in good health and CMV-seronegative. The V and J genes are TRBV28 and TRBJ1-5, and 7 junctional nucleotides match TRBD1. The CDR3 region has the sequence CASSLEGAGNQPQHF. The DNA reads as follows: TGTGCCAGCAGTTTGGAGGGGGCGGGCAATCAGCCCCAGCATTTT.